The 32 T cell receptor beta chains presented below share a single source sample, sequenced in a study of blood T cell repertoires in COVID-19. Only in-frame clones appear in the TCRdb table, and some are missing; sequencing was by immunoSEQ multiplex PCR. The data show some 150,000 clones, with roughly 87% seen just once and over 0.85% held by the top ten. The sample taken for sequencing was peripheral blood. The receptors derive from a woman in her forties or fifties with acute or convalescent COVID-19.

This chain joins TRBV2 and TRBJ2-5, with 10 positions matching TRBD1. The CDR3 contains 14 residues. The J segment lost 5 bases and the V segment lost 4 bases, leaving 4 bases of the junction unmatched. The germline V gene encodes CDR1 SNHLY and CDR2 FYNNEI. This CDR3 is CASSADRGLETQYF. The CDR3 bases are TGTGCCAGCAGTGCAGACAGGGGGCTCGAGACCCAGTACTTC.

This CDR3 reads CASSLRGGLNTEAFF. The CDR3 nucleotides are TGTGCCAGCAGCTTAAGGGGGGGGCTGAACACTGAAGCTTTCTTT. This chain links TRBV11-2 with TRBJ1-1; the D gene is possibly TRBD1 (6 bases). V was pared by 2 bases and J by 0 bases, with 10 bases between. Germline V gives CDR1 SGHAT, CDR2 FQNNGV. There are 15 residues in the CDR3.

The rearrangement uses TRBV7-3 and TRBJ1-2, with TRBD1 matching 8 bases. The ends lost 4 bases at V and 4 bases at J; junction bases unmatched: 2. Germline-derived CDR1 and CDR2 are SGHTA and FQGTGA. CDR3 size: 13 residues. The CDR3 sequence is CASSSGGGYGYTF. CDR3 nucleotide sequence: TGTGCCAGCAGCTCAGGGGGCGGCTATGGCTACACCTTC.

This chain uses TRBV9 with TRBJ1-2; 8 bases map to TRBD1. Trimming cost V 0 bases and J 8 bases; bases outside gene matches: 6. Germline CDR1 SGDLS, CDR2 YYNGEE. The CDR3 extends over 14 amino acids. This CDR3 is CASSVAPGGGGYTF. CDR3 coding DNA: TGTGCCAGCAGCGTAGCCCCAGGGGGCGGCGGCTACACCTTC.

The V call is TRBV20-1, the J call TRBJ2-3; 8 positions match TRBD1. CDR3 length equals 14 residues. Germline-derived CDR1 and CDR2 are DFQATT and SNEGSKA (reference sequence). V was pared by 6 bases and J by 5 bases, with 10 bases of the junction left unmatched. CDR3 nucleotide sequence: TGCAGTGCGAGTGTCTCCAGGGGGCAAGATACGCAGTATTTT. As protein: CSASVSRGQDTQYF.

The V call is TRBV30, the J call TRBJ2-3; 9 bases are a match to TRBD2. Losses at the gene ends were 0 bases for V and 0 bases for J; bases not matched to a gene: 10. The germline V gene has CDR1 GTSNPN and CDR2 SVGIG (reference sequence). The CDR3 is made up of 18 amino acids. CDR3 amino acids: CAWSVLLGAGGSTDTQYF. The CDR3 DNA is TGTGCCTGGAGTGTACTACTTGGGGCGGGGGGGAGCACAGATACGCAGTATTTT.

The CDR3 nucleotides read TGTGCCAGCAGCTTGATTAGACTAGGGACAGGGGGATTCAATGAGCAGTTCTTC. It codes for CASSLIRLGTGGFNEQFF. The chain couples TRBV7-9 to TRBJ2-1, with 11 bases identical to TRBD1. Germline assignment: CDR1 SEHNR and CDR2 FQNEAQ (reference sequence). The V and J ends lost 3 bases and 6 bases, in that order; junction bases with no gene match: 13. The CDR3 is made up of 18 amino acids. Filled out from reference TRBV7-9 and TRBJ2-1, the complete variable domain reads DTGVSQNPRHKITKRGQNVTFRCDPISEHNRLYWYRQTLGQGPEFLTYFQNEAQLEKSRLLSDRFSAERPKGSFSTLEIQRTEQGDSAMYLCASSLIRLGTGGFNEQFFGPGTRLTVL.

The chain has TRBV30 and TRBJ1-4, with 9 bases identical to TRBD1. The CDR3 length is 14 residues. From germline, CDR1 is GTSNPN and CDR2 SVGIG (reference sequence). V trimming: 5 bases; J trimming: 6 bases; junction bases outside the gene matches: 7. The CDR3 protein is CAWDTGTGHEKLFF. In DNA, the CDR3 is TGTGCCTGGGATACCGGGACAGGGCATGAAAAACTGTTTTTT.

J is TRBJ2-3 and V is TRBV11-3; no clear D gene. The CDR3 has 12 residues. The germline V gene encodes CDR1 SGHNT and CDR2 YENEEA. The V end lost 8 bases, the J end lost 2 bases, and 8 bases lay between the germline ends. The CDR3 bases are TGTGCCAGCGGCTATTACACAGATACGCAGTATTTT. The encoded protein is CASGYYTDTQYF.

The chain links TRBV11-1 to TRBJ2-7; the match to TRBD1 covers 8 bases. Germline CDR1 SGHAT, CDR2 FQDESV (reference sequence). The CDR3 is made up of 15 amino acids. The J segment lost 6 bases and the V segment lost 1 base, leaving 8 bases of the junction unmatched. In DNA, the CDR3 is TGTGCCAGCAGCTTAGGCCGGGACAGGCTCCCCGAGCAGTACTTC. It yields the protein CASSLGRDRLPEQYF.

The V and J genes are TRBV18 and TRBJ2-7; TRBD2 agrees at 12 bases. This CDR3 comprises 16 residues. Germline CDR1 is KGHSH and CDR2 is LQKENI. V lost 5 bases, J lost 8 bases, and 13 bases stayed unmatched. Here the CDR3 reads CASSTRLAGEGKKQYF. The DNA for the CDR3 is TGTGCCAGCTCAACGCGACTAGCGGGGGAGGGGAAAAAGCAGTACTTC. The entire variable domain, with the rest obtained from reference TRBV18 and TRBJ2-7, is as follows: NAGVMQNPRHLVRRRGQEARLRCSPMKGHSHVYWYRQLPEEGLKFMVYLQKENIIDESGMPKERFSAEFPKEGPSILRIQQVVRGDSAAYFCASSTRLAGEGKKQYFGPGTRLTVT.

This clone has just one count. V usage is TRBV5-4 and J usage is TRBJ1-2; D is perhaps TRBD1 (5 bases). V lost 2 bases and J lost 2, with 10 bases in between. The CDR3 consists of 14 residues. Looked up from germline, CDR1 is SGHNT and CDR2 is YYREEE (reference sequence). The CDR3 sequence is CASSFVWTNYGYTF. The DNA for the CDR3 is TGTGCCAGCAGCTTTGTCTGGACAAACTATGGCTACACCTTC.

The V and J genes are TRBV5-1 and TRBJ1-6; 7 positions agree with TRBD1. There are 16 residues in the CDR3. Germline CDR1 reads SGHRS; CDR2 reads YFSETQ. Trimming removed 4 bases from V and 7 bases from J; junction bases left unmatched: 11. Here the CDR3 DNA reads TGCGCCAGCAGCCTAATGCCGGGACAGCCGAATTCACCCCTCCACTTT. Its protein is CASSLMPGQPNSPLHF.

The gene calls are TRBV11-2 and TRBJ1-2; D remains ambiguous. The CDR3 covers 12 residues. Per germline, CDR1 SGHAT and CDR2 FQNNGV. Trimming stripped 3 bases from V and 4 bases from J, with 6 bases between. The CDR3 sequence: CASSLFRYGYTF. In nucleotides, the CDR3 is TGTGCCAGCAGCTTGTTCCGCTATGGCTACACCTTC.

The CDR3 spells CASRPQGATEAFF. As DNA, the CDR3 is TGTGCCAGCAGGCCACAGGGGGCCACTGAAGCTTTCTTT. The rearrangement joins TRBV7-2 to TRBJ1-1; 9 bases map to TRBD1. The CDR3 is 13 amino acids. J gave up 4 bases and V 6 bases, and 3 bases lay outside the gene matches. CDR1 is SGHTA, CDR2 FQGNSA, per germline.

V is TRBV18 and J is TRBJ1-1; D possibly corresponds to TRBD1 (6 bases). With 6 bases removed from V and 5 bases from J, the gap between germline ends came to 16 bases. The CDR3 is made up of 14 amino acids. Per germline, CDR1 KGHSH and CDR2 LQKENI. The CDR3 here is CASSSNTGNTEAFF. The CDR3, as DNA: TGTGCCAGCTCGTCAAATACAGGGAATACTGAAGCTTTCTTT.

The chain uses TRBV27 and TRBJ2-6; no clear D. V was trimmed by 6 bases and J by 2 bases, leaving 5 bases between them. Germline CDR1 reads MNHEY; CDR2 reads SMNVEV (reference sequence). The CDR3 is 13 residues long. CDR3 loop: CASSPAGANVLTF. CDR3 nucleotide sequence: TGTGCCAGCAGCCCAGCTGGGGCCAACGTCCTGACTTTC.

This chain connects TRBV5-6 to TRBJ1-5, with D possibly being TRBD1 (6 bases). V gave up 1 base and J gave up 2 bases, with 10 bases separating them. The CDR3 runs to 15 residues. Germline V gene data show CDR1 as SGHDT and CDR2 as YYEEEE. The CDR3: CASSLRPGGNQPQHF. The CDR3 DNA reads TGTGCCAGCAGCTTGAGGCCAGGGGGCAATCAGCCCCAGCATTTT.

The J gene is TRBJ2-7, the V gene TRBV11-2, with D perhaps matching TRBD1 (6 bases). Germline V gene sequence: CDR1 SGHAT, CDR2 FQNNGV. The CDR3 runs 12 residues. V gave up 7 bases and J gave up 5 bases, with 12 bases separating them. The CDR3 sequence: CASTLGGNEQYF. CDR3 sequence (DNA): TGTGCCAGCACCCTAGGGGGAAACGAGCAGTACTTC.

The CDR3 loop reads CASSLRGGDYEQFF. The CDR3 nucleotides read TGCGCCAGCAGCTTGCGCGGGGGGGACTATGAGCAGTTCTTC. The chain links TRBV5-1 to TRBJ2-1, with 9 bases aligning to TRBD2. V gave up 1 base and J gave up 8 bases; unmatched junction bases: 4. The CDR3 is 14 amino acids. In germline, CDR1 is SGHRS, CDR2 YFSETQ.

This clone has a single count. The chain couples TRBV19 to TRBJ1-2, with a weak D call TRBD1 (6 bases). Germline assignment: CDR1 LNHDA and CDR2 SQIVND (reference sequence). V dropped 10 bases and J dropped 2 bases, with 14 bases sitting between them. The CDR3 consists of 13 residues. The CDR3 DNA reads as TGTGCCACCAAGGGGGAATTCAACTATGGCTACACCTTC. It is translated as CATKGEFNYGYTF. The whole variable domain, filled in from reference TRBV19 and TRBJ1-2, reads DGGITQSPKYLFRKEGQNVTLSCEQNLNHDAMYWYRQDPGQGLRLIYYSQIVNDFQKGDIAEGYSVSREKKESFPLTVTSAQKNPTAFYLCATKGEFNYGYTFGSGTRLTVV.

The rearrangement links TRBV5-4 to TRBJ2-5, with TRBD2 as a possible D gene (5 bases). V was clipped by 6 bases and J by 5 bases, with 8 bases between them. The CDR3 runs to 11 residues. CDR1 is SGHNT, CDR2 YYREEE, per germline (reference sequence). Here the CDR3 DNA reads TGTGCCAGCACCTGGAGGGAGACCCAGTACTTC. It is translated as CASTWRETQYF.

The V and J genes are TRBV7-8 and TRBJ2-1, with 7 bases lining up with TRBD1. J lost 7 bases, V lost 6 bases, and 9 bases had no gene match. Germline CDR1 reads SGHVS; CDR2 reads FQNEAQ. The CDR3 covers 14 residues. CDR3 sequence reads: CASRKRQGLNEQFF. DNA of the CDR3: TGTGCCAGCAGGAAAAGACAGGGATTGAATGAGCAGTTCTTC.

V and J are TRBV9 and TRBJ1-2; TRBD1 might be the D (5 bases). CDR1 and CDR2 (germline): SGDLS, YYNGEE. V was pared by 0 bases and J by 2 bases, with 11 bases between. The length of the CDR3 is 15 residues. The CDR3 sequence: CASSVVVGPNYGYTF. The CDR3 coding sequence is TGTGCCAGCAGCGTAGTTGTGGGGCCAAACTATGGCTACACCTTC.

The rearrangement uses TRBV30 and TRBJ2-3; D is undetermined. CDR1 is GTSNPN, CDR2 SVGIG, per germline (reference sequence). Trimming left V 0 bases short and J 0 bases short, with 19 bases between. The CDR3 loop spans 18 amino acids. CDR3 sequence reads: CAWSVASEILSSTDTQYF. In nucleotides, the CDR3 is TGTGCCTGGAGTGTCGCTAGTGAAATATTATCTAGCACAGATACGCAGTATTTT.

This clone was seen a few times. The gene calls are TRBV5-1 and TRBJ1-1; D call uncertain. The CDR3 has 14 residues. Germline-derived CDR1 and CDR2 are SGHRS and YFSETQ. V dropped 0 bases and J dropped 1 base, with 7 bases sitting between them. The chain's CDR3 is CASSLAAGNTEAFF. The CDR3 DNA reads as TGCGCCAGCAGCTTGGCCGCAGGGAACACTGAAGCTTTCTTT.

The V gene is TRBV9, the J gene TRBJ1-1; D remains unclear. The CDR3 totals 14 residues. V lost 4 bases and J lost 1, with 11 bases in between. Germline loops: CDR1 SGDLS, CDR2 YYNGEE. The CDR3 bases are TGTGCCAGCAGCCAGACCCCGGGGAACACTGAAGCTTTCTTT. It codes for CASSQTPGNTEAFF.

This chain joins TRBV2 and TRBJ2-3; D might be TRBD1 (5 bases). The CDR3 loop spans 15 amino acids. The germline V gene has CDR1 SNHLY and CDR2 FYNNEI. V lost 5 bases to trimming and J lost 3 bases, with 15 bases between them. CDR3 residues: CASSTFNQGTDTQYF. The CDR3, as DNA: TGTGCCAGCAGTACTTTCAACCAGGGAACAGATACGCAGTATTTT.

As DNA, the CDR3 is TGTGCCAGCAGTCCCTTCGGACAGGCCTACGAGCAGTACTTC. This codes for CASSPFGQAYEQYF. The chain couples TRBV27 to TRBJ2-7; TRBD1 agrees at 7 bases. The trim removed 5 bases at V and 2 bases at J, leaving 6 bases unmatched. Germline CDR1 reads MNHEY; CDR2 reads SMNVEV (reference sequence). The CDR3 contains 14 residues.

The genes are TRBV11-2 and TRBJ1-1, with TRBD1 as a possible D gene (5 bases). The V gene's germline CDR1 is SGHAT and CDR2 FQNNGV. The ends were cut back, 10 bases at V and 4 bases at J, with 16 bases in the middle. The CDR3 contains 13 residues. The CDR3 loop reads CATGSGLGTEAFF. The DNA of the CDR3 is TGTGCCACTGGGTCAGGGCTCGGCACTGAAGCTTTCTTT.

CDR3 sequence (DNA): TGCAGCGTTGGAAAGGGGGCGGTACGAGTTGGAGGCTACACCTTC. Translating it yields CSVGKGAVRVGGYTF. The chain joins TRBV29-1 to TRBJ1-2; 7 bases agree with TRBD1. Unmatched junction bases numbered 16, after V lost 4 bases and J lost 8 bases. Germline assignment: CDR1 SQVTM and CDR2 ANQGSEA. This CDR3 spans 15 amino acids.

The V call is TRBV20-1, the J call TRBJ2-5; D is possibly TRBD2 (5 bases). CDR3 size: 12 residues. Germline CDR1 DFQATT, CDR2 SNEGSKA (reference sequence). Trimming pared 3 bases from V and 4 bases from J, leaving 9 bases between. The CDR3 bases are TGCAGTGCTAGTCTTGAGGGAGAGACCCAGTACTTC. Protein product: CSASLEGETQYF.